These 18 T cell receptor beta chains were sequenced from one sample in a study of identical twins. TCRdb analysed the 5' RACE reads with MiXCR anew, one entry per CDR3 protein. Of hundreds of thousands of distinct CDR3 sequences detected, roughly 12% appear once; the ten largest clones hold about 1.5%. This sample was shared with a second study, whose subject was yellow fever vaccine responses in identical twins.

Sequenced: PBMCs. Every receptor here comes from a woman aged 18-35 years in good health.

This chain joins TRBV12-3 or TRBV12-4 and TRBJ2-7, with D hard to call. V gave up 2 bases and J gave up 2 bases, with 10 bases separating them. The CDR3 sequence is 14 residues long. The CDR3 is CASSLRVLPYEQYF. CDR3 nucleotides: TGTGCCAGCAGTTTAAGGGTTCTTCCCTACGAGCAGTACTTC.

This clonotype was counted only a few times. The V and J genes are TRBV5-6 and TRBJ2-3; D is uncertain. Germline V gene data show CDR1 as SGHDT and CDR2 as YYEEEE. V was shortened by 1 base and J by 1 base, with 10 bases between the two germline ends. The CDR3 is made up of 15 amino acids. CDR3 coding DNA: TGTGCCAGCAGCTTGTATAACGCGGGCACAGATACGCAGTATTTT. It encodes CASSLYNAGTDTQYF.

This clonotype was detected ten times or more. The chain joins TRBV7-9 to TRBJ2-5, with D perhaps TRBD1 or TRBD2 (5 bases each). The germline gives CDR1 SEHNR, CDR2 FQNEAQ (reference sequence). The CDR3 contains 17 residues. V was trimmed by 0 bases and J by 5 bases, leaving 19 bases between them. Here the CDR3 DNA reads TGTGCCAGCAGCTTAGCGCCCCGGGCAGGGAGTCTGGAGACCCAGTACTTC. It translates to CASSLAPRAGSLETQYF.

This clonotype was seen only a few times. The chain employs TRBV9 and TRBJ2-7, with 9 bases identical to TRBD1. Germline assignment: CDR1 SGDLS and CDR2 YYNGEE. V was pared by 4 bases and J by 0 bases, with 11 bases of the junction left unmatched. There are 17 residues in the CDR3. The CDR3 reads CASSLKAGTGSSYEQYF. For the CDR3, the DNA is TGTGCCAGCAGCTTAAAAGCCGGGACAGGGAGCTCCTACGAGCAGTACTTC.

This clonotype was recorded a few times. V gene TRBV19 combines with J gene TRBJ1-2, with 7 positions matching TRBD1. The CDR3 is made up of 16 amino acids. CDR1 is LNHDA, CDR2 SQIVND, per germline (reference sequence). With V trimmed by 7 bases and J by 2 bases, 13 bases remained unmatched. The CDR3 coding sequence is TGTGCCAGTAATAAGCCGGGACAGATCATCAACTATGGCTACACCTTC. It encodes CASNKPGQIINYGYTF.

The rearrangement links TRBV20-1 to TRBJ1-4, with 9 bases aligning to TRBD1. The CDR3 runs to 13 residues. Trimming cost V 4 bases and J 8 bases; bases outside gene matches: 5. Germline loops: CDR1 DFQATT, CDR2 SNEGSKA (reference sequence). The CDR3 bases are TGCAGTGCTATGGGACAGGGTGGGGAAAAACTGTTTTTT. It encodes CSAMGQGGEKLFF.

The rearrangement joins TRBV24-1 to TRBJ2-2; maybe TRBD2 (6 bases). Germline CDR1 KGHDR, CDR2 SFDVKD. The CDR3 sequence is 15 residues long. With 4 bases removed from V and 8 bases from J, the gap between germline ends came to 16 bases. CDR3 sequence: CATSDLGTPRGELFF. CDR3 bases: TGTGCCACCAGTGACCTAGGGACTCCCAGAGGGGAGCTGTTTTTT.

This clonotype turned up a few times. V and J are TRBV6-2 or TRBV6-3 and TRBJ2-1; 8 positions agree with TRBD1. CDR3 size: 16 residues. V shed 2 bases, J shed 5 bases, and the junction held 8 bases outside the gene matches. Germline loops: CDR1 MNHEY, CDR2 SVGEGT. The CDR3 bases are TGTGCCAGCAGTTACCGATACCGGGACAGGAACAATGAGCAGTTCTTC. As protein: CASSYRYRDRNNEQFF.

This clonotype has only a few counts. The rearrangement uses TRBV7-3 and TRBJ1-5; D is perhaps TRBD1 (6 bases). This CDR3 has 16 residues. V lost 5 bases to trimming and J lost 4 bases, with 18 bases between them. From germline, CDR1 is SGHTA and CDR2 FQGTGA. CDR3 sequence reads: CASSPSKVRGNQPQHF. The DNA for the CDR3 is TGTGCCAGCAGCCCGAGTAAAGTCAGGGGAAATCAGCCCCAGCATTTT.

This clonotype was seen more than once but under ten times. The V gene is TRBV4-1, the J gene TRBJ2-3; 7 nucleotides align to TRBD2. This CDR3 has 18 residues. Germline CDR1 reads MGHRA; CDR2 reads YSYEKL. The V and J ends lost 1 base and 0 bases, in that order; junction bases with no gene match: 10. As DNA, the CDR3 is TGCGCCAGCAGCCAAGCTATACTAGGCGGGGGTAGCACAGATACGCAGTATTTT. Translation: CASSQAILGGGSTDTQYF.

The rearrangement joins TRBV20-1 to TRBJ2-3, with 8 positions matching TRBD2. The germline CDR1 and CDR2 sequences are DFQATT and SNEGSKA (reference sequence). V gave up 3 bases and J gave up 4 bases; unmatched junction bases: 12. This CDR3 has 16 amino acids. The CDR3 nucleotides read TGCAGTGCTAGCATCCCGGGACTAGGGCCCCCAGATACGCAGTATTTT. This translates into CSASIPGLGPPDTQYF.

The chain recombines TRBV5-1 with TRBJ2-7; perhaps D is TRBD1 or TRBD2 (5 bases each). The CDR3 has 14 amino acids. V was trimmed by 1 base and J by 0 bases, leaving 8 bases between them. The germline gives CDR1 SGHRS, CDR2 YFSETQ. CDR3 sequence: CASSLWGSSYEQYF. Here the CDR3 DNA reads TGCGCCAGCAGCTTGTGGGGGAGCTCCTACGAGCAGTACTTC. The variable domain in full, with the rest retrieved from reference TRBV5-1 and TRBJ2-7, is KAGVTQTPRYLIKTRGQQVTLSCSPISGHRSVSWYQQTPGQGLQFLFEYFSETQRNKGNFPGRFSGRQFSNSRSEMNVSTLELGDSALYLCASSLWGSSYEQYFGPGTRLTVT.

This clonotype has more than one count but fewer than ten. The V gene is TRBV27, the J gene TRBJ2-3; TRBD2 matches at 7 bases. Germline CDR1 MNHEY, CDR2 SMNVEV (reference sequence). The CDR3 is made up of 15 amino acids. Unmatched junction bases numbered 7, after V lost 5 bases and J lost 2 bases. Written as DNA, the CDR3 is TGTGCCAGCAGTGGTAGCGGGTCTATCACAGATACGCAGTATTTT. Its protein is CASSGSGSITDTQYF.

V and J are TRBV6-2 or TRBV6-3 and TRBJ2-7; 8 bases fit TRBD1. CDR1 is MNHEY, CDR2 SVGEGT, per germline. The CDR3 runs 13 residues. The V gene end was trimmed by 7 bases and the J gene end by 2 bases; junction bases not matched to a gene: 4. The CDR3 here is CASTDRATYEQYV. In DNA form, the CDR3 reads TGTGCCAGCACGGACAGGGCGACCTACGAGCAGTACGTC.

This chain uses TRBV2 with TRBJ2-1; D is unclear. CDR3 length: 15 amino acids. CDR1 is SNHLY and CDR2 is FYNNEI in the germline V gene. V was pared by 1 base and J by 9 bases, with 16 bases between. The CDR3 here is CASSEGVSPAGEQFF. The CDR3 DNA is TGTGCCAGCAGTGAAGGAGTATCCCCTGCTGGTGAGCAGTTCTTC. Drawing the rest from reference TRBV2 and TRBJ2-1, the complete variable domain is EPEVTQTPSHQVTQMGQEVILRCVPISNHLYFYWYRQILGQKVEFLVSFYNNEISEKSEIFDDQFSVERPDGSNFTLKIRSTKLEDSAMYFCASSEGVSPAGEQFFGPGTRLTVL.

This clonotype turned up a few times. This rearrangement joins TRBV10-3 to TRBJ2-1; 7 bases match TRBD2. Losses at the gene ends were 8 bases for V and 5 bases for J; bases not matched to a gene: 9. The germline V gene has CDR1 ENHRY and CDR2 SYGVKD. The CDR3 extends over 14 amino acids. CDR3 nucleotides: TGTGCCATCTCTAGCGGACCGGGAGACAATGAGCAGTTCTTC. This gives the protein CAISSGPGDNEQFF.

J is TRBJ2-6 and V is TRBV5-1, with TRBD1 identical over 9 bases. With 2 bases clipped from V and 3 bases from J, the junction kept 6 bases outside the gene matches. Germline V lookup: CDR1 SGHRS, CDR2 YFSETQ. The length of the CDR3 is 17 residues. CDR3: CASSFGQGSGGANVLTF. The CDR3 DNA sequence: TGCGCCAGCAGCTTTGGACAGGGGAGTGGTGGGGCCAACGTCCTGACTTTC.

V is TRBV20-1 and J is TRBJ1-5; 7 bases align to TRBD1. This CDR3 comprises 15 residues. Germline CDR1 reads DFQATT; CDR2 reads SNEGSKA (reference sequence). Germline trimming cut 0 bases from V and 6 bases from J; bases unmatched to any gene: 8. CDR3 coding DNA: TGCAGTGCTAGAGATAAGACAGGGTGGGCTCAGCCCCAGCATTTT. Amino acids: CSARDKTGWAQPQHF.